The 7 T cell receptor beta chains given below trace back to one sample, sequenced in a study of T-cell memory formation after mild COVID-19. TCRdb redid the calling of the 5' RACE reads with MiXCR, one entry per CDR3 protein. The sample holds 50,000 to 70,000 distinct CDR3 sequences; 10% to 15% are singletons and the top ten take 20% to 25%. What was sequenced was PBMCs or a T cell subset sorted from them (not recorded which). Every receptor here comes from a young man who had mild COVID-19 (a few samples of this study predate the infection). Cell type and time point are not known.

This clonotype was found many times. The chain couples TRBV11-3 to TRBJ2-5; D is perhaps TRBD2 (5 bases). The CDR3 length is 13 residues. The germline V gene encodes CDR1 SGHNT and CDR2 YENEEA. Trimming took 0 bases from V and 4 from J, leaving 6 bases between them. The CDR3 spells CASSLDRGETQYF. CDR3 bases: TGTGCCAGCAGCTTAGACCGGGGAGAGACCCAGTACTTC.

This clonotype turned up a few times. The CDR3 loop reads CASEHQLGMSEAFF. CDR3 bases: TGTGCCAGCGAACACCAATTAGGGATGTCTGAAGCTTTCTTT. The rearrangement uses TRBV6-2 or TRBV6-3 and TRBJ1-1, with D unclear. Looked up from germline, CDR1 is MNHEY and CDR2 is SVGEGT. The CDR3 has 14 amino acids. Trimming removed 8 bases at V and 6 bases at J, with 19 bases between.

The CDR3: CASSLGGTANYEQYF. CDR3 nucleotides: TGTGCCAGCAGCTTAGGCGGGACGGCGAACTACGAGCAGTACTTC. The chain couples TRBV7-9 to TRBJ2-7, with a tentative D call TRBD2 (6 bases). Trimming cost V 1 base and J 3 bases, with 13 bases left between them. The CDR3 is 15 residues long. Germline V lookup: CDR1 SEHNR, CDR2 FQNEAQ (reference sequence).

The sample holds many counts of this clonotype. The genes are TRBV5-1 and TRBJ2-7; 8 bases match TRBD1. The J segment lost 9 bases and the V segment lost 0 bases, leaving 11 bases of the junction unmatched. Per germline, CDR1 SGHRS and CDR2 YFSETQ. CDR3 length equals 15 residues. The CDR3 sequence is CASSLDSQGGVVQYF. The CDR3, as DNA: TGCGCCAGCAGCTTGGATTCACAGGGGGGTGTAGTGCAGTACTTC.

In its sample, this clonotype was seen a few times. The chain couples TRBV6-2 or TRBV6-3 to TRBJ1-1; 8 bases map to TRBD1. Germline CDR1 and CDR2: MNHEY and SVGEGT. The CDR3 runs 16 residues. V gave up 5 bases and J gave up 2 bases; unmatched junction bases: 10. The CDR3 DNA reads TGTGCCAGCAGTCACAATTCTCAGGGGGCTAACACTGAAGCTTTCTTT. Translated, it gives CASSHNSQGANTEAFF.

The chain is built from TRBV27 and TRBJ1-2; D may be TRBD1 (5 bases). The CDR3 sequence is 13 residues long. CDR1 and CDR2 from the germline V gene are MNHEY and SMNVEV (reference sequence). Trimming stripped 3 bases from V and 8 bases from J, with 13 bases between. The CDR3 protein is CASSLRGAQGYTF. The CDR3 coding sequence is TGTGCCAGCAGTTTGAGAGGGGCGCAAGGCTACACCTTC.

This clonotype was counted between two and nine times. The rearrangement joins TRBV12-3 or TRBV12-4 to TRBJ2-1, with 7 positions matching TRBD1. V trimming: 8 bases; J trimming: 6 bases; junction bases outside the gene matches: 16. The CDR3 consists of 16 residues. CDR3 in DNA: TGTGCCAGCTTTTCTAGGGGGCTGTCCCCTAGCAATGAGCAGTTCTTC. Translating it yields CASFSRGLSPSNEQFF.